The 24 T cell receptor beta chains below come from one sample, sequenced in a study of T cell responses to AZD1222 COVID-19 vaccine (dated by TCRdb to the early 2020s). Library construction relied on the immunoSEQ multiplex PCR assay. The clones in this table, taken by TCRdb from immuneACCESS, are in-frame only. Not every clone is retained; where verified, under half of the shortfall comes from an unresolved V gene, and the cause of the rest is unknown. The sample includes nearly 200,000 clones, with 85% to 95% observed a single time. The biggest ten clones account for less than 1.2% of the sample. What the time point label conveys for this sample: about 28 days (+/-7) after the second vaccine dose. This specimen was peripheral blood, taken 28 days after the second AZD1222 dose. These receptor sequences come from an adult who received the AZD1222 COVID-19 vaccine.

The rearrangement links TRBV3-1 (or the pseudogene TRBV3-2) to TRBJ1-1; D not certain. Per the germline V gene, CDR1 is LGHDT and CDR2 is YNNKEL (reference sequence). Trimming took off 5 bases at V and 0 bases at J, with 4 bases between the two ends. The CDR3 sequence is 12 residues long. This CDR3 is CASSWMNTEAFF. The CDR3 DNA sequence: TGTGCCAGCAGCTGGATGAACACTGAAGCTTTCTTT.

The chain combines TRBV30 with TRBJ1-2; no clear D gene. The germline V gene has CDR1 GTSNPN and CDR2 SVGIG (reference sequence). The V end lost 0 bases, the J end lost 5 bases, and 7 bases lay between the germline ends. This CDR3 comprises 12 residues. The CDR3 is CAWSVFGYGYTF. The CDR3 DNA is TGTGCCTGGAGTGTATTCGGGTATGGCTACACCTTC. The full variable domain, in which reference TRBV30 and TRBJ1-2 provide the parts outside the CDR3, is SQTIHQWPATLVQPVGSPLSLECTVEGTSNPNLYWYRQAAGRGLQLLFYSVGIGQISSEVPQNLSASRPQDRQFILSSKKLLLSDSGFYLCAWSVFGYGYTFGSGTRLTVV.

As DNA, the CDR3 is TGTGCGAACAGACGAAGGGGGAGCAATCAGCCCCAGCATTTT. Translating it yields CANRRRGSNQPQHF. The chain carries TRBV6-4 and TRBJ1-5, with TRBD1 as a possible D gene (6 bases). The germline V gene encodes CDR1 MRHNA and CDR2 SNTAGT. The CDR3 length is 14 residues.

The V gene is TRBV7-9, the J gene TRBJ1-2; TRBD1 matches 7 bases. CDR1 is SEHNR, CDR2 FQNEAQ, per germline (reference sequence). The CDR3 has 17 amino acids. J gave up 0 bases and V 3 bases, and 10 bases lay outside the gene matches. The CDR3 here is CASSLGTAGVANYGYTF. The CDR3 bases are TGTGCCAGCAGCTTGGGGACAGCGGGAGTTGCTAACTATGGCTACACCTTC.

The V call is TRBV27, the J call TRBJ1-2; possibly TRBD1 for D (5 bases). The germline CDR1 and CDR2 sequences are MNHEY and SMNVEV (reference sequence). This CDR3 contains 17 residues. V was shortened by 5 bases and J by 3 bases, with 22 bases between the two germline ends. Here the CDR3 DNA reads TGTGCCAGCAGTCCCTCGGGTGGGCTAGGGGTTGACTATGGCTACACCTTC. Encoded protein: CASSPSGGLGVDYGYTF.

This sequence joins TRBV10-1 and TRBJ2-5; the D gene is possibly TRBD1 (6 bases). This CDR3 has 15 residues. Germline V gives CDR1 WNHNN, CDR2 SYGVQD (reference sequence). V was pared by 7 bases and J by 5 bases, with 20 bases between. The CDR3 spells CASIRGQWGRETQYF. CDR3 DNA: TGCGCCAGCATTAGAGGACAGTGGGGACGCGAGACCCAGTACTTC.

The CDR3 region has the DNA TGTGCCAGCAGTTTGGGGGGGGCAACTAATGAAAAACTGTTTTTT. Translating it yields CASSLGGATNEKLFF. V and J are TRBV28 and TRBJ1-4, with D maybe TRBD1 (5 bases). This CDR3 contains 15 residues. V shed 3 bases and J shed 0 bases, with 8 bases lying between them. Germline assignment: CDR1 MDHEN and CDR2 SYDVKM.

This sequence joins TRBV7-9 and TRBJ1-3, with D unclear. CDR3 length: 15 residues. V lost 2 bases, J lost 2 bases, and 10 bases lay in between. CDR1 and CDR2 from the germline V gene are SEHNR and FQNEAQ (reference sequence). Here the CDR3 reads CASSLHSAPGNTIYF. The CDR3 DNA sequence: TGTGCCAGCAGCTTACACAGCGCGCCTGGAAACACCATATATTTT.

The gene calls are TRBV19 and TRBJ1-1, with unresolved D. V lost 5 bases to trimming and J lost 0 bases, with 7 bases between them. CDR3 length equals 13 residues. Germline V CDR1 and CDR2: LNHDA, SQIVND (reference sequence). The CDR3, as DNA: TGTGCCAGTAGTGTTAAGGTGAACACTGAAGCTTTCTTT. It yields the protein CASSVKVNTEAFF. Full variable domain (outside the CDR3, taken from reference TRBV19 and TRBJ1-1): DGGITQSPKYLFRKEGQNVTLSCEQNLNHDAMYWYRQDPGQGLRLIYYSQIVNDFQKGDIAEGYSVSREKKESFPLTVTSAQKNPTAFYLCASSVKVNTEAFFGQGTRLTVV.

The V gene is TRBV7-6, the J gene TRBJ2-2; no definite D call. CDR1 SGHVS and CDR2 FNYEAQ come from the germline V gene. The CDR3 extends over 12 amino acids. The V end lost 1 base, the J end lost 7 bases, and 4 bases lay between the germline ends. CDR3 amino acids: CASSLEVGELFF. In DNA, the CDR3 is TGTGCCAGCAGCTTAGAAGTCGGGGAGCTGTTTTTT.

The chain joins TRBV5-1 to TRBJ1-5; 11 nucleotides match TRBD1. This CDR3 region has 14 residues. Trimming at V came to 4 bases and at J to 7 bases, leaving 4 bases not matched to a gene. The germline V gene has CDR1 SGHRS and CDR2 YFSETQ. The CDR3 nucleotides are TGCGCCAGCAGCCAAGGGACAGGGGGGCAGCCCCAGCATTTT. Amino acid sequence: CASSQGTGGQPQHF.

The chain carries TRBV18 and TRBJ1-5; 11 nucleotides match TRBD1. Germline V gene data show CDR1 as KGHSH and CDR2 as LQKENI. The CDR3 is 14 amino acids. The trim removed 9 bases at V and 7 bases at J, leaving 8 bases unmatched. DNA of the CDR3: TGTGCCAGTTCCGGGACAGGGGGTGGACAGCCCCAGCATTTT. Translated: CASSGTGGGQPQHF.

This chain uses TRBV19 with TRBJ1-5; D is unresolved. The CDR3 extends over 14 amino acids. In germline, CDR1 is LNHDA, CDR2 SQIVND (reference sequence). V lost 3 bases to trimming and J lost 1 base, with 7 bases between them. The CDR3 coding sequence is TGTGCCAGTAGTATGATCGGGAGCAATCAGCCCCAGCATTTT. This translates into CASSMIGSNQPQHF.

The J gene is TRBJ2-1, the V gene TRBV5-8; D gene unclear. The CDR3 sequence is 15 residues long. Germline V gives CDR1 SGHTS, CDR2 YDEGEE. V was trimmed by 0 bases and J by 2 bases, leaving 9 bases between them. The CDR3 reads CASSLESSPYNEQFF. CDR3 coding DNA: TGTGCCAGCAGCTTGGAGTCTTCCCCCTACAATGAGCAGTTCTTC.

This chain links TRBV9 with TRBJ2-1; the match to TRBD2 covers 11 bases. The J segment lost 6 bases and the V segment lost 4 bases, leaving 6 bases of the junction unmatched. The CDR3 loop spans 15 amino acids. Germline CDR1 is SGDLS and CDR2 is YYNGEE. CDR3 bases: TGTGCCAGCAGCACACATCTAGCGGGGGGCAATGAGCAGTTCTTC. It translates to CASSTHLAGGNEQFF. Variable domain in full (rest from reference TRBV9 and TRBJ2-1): DSGVTQTPKHLITATGQRVTLRCSPRSGDLSVYWYQQSLDQGLQFLIQYYNGEERAKGNILERFSAQQFPDLHSELNLSSLELGDSALYFCASSTHLAGGNEQFFGPGTRLTVL.

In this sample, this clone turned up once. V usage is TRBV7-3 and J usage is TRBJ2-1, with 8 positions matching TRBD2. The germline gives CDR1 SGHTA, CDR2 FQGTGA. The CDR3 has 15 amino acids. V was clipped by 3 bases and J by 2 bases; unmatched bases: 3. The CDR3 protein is CASSFLAGTYNEQFF. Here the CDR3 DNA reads TGTGCCAGCAGCTTCCTAGCGGGTACCTACAATGAGCAGTTCTTC.

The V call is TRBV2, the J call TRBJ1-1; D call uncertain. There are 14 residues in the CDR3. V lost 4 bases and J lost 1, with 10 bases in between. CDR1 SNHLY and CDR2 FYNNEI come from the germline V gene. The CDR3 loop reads CASSVDVGNTEAFF. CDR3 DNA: TGTGCCAGCAGTGTGGACGTTGGGAACACTGAAGCTTTCTTT.

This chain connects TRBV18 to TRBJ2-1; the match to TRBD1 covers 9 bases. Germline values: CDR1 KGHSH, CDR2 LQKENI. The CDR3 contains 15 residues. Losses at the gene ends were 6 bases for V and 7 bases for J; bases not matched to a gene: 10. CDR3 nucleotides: TGTGCCAGCTCCCCAGCTACAGGGGGCTGGAATGAGCAGTTCTTC. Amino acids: CASSPATGGWNEQFF.

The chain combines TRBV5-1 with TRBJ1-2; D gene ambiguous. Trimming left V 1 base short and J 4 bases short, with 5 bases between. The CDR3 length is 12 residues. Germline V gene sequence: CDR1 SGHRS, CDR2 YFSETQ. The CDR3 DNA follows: TGCGCCAGCAGCTTGAATGGCTATGGCTACACCTTC. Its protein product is CASSLNGYGYTF.

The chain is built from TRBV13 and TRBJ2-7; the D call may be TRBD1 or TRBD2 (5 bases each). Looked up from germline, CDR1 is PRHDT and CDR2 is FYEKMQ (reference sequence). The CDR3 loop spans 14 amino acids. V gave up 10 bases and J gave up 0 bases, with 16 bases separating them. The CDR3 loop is CATTGAATSYEQYF. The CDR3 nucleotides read TGTGCCACCACCGGGGCCGCGACCTCCTACGAGCAGTACTTC.

In DNA, the CDR3 is TGTGCCAGCAGCGTAGGATCTGGAAACACCATATATTTT. It specifies CASSVGSGNTIYF. The chain carries TRBV9 and TRBJ1-3; D remains unclear. The CDR3 length is 13 residues. V lost 0 bases and J 1 base, leaving 2 bases between the germline ends. Germline CDR1 and CDR2: SGDLS and YYNGEE.

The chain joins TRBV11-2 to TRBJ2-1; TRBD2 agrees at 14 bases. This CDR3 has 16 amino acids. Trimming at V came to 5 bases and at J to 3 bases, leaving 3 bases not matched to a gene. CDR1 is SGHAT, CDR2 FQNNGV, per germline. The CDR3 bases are TGTGCCAGCAGCGTGACTAGCGGGGGGGTCTACAATGAGCAGTTCTTC. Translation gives CASSVTSGGVYNEQFF. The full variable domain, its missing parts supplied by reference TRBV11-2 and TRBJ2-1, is EAGVAQSPRYKIIEKRQSVAFWCNPISGHATLYWYQQILGQGPKLLIQFQNNGVVDDSQLPKDRFSAERLKGVDSTLKIQPAKLEDSAVYLCASSVTSGGVYNEQFFGPGTRLTVL.

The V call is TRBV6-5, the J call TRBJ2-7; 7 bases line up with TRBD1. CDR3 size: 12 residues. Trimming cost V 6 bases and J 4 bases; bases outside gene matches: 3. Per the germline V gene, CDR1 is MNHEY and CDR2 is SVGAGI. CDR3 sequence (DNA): TGTGCCAGCAGGGGACAGAAATACGAGCAGTACTTC. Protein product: CASRGQKYEQYF.

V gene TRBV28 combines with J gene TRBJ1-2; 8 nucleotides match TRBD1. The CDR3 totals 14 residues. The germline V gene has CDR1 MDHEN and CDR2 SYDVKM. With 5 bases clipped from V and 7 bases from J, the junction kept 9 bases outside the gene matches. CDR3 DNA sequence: TGTGCCAGCAGTCCCGGACAGGGTTGGCTTGGCTACACCTTC. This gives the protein CASSPGQGWLGYTF.